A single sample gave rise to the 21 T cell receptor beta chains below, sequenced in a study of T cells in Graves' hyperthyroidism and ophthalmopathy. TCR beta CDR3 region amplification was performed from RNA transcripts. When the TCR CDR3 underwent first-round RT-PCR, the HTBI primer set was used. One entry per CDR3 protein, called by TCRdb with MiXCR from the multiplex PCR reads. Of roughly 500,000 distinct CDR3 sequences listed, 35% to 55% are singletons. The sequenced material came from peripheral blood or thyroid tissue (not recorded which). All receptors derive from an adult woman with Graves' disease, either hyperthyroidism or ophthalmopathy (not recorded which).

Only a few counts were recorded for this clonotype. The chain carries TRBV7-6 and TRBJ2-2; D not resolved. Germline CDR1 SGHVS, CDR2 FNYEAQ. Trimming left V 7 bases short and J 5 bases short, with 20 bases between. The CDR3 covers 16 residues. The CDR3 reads CASTSEDRVVTGELFF. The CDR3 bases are TGTGCCAGCACCTCCGAAGATAGGGTGGTGACCGGGGAGCTGTTTTTT.

The CDR3: CASSAPRLAGGQETQYF. CDR3 bases: TGTGCCAGCAGCGCCCCTCGACTAGCGGGAGGACAAGAGACCCAGTACTTC. The J gene is TRBJ2-5, the V gene TRBV25-1; 13 nucleotides agree with TRBD2. The V segment lost 6 bases and the J segment 2 bases; nucleotides outside the gene matches: 9. This CDR3 has 17 amino acids. Germline CDR1 is MGHDK and CDR2 is SYGVNS.

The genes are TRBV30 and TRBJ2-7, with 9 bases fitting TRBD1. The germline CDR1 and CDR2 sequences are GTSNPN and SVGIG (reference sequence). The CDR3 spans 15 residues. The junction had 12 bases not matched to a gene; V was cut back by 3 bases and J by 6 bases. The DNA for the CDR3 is TGTGCCTGGAGCGAGGGATCCGGGACAGGGTTCGAGCAGTACTTC. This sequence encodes CAWSEGSGTGFEQYF.

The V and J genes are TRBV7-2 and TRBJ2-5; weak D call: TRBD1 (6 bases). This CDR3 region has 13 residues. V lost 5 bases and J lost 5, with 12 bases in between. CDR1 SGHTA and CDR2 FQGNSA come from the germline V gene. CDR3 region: CASSPGDLETQYF. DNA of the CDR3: TGTGCCAGCAGCCCAGGGGATCTTGAGACCCAGTACTTC.

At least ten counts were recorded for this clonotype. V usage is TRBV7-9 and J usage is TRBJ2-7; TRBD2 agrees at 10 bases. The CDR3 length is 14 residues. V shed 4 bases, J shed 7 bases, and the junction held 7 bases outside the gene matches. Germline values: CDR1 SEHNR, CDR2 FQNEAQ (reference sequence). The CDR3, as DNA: TGTGCCAGCAGCTCCACTAGCGGGGTTGAGGAGCAGTACTTC. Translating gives CASSSTSGVEEQYF.

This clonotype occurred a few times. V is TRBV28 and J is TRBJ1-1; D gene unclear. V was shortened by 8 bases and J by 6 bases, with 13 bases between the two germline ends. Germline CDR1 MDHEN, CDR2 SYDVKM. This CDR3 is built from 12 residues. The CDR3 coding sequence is TGTGCCAGCCAAGGACCCGAGGCTGAAGCTTTCTTT. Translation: CASQGPEAEAFF.

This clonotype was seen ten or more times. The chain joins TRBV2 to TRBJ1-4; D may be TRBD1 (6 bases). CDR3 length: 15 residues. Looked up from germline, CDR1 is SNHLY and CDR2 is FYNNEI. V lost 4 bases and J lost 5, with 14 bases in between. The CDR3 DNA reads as TGTGCCAGCAGTGTCGGCCAGGGGTTGAATGAAAAACTGTTTTTT. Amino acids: CASSVGQGLNEKLFF. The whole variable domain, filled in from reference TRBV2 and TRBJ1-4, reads EPEVTQTPSHQVTQMGQEVILRCVPISNHLYFYWYRQILGQKVEFLVSFYNNEISEKSEIFDDQFSVERPDGSNFTLKIRSTKLEDSAMYFCASSVGQGLNEKLFFGSGTQLSVL.

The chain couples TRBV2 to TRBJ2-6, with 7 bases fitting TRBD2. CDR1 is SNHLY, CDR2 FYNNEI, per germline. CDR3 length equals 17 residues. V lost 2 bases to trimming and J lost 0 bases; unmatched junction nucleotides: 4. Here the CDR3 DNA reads TGTGCCAGCAGTGAATTCGGGGGGAACTCTGGGGCCAACGTCCTGACTTTC. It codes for CASSEFGGNSGANVLTF.

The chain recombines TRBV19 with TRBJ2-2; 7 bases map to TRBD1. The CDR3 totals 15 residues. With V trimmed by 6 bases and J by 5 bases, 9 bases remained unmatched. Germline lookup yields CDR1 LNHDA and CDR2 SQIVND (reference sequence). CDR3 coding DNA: TGTGCCAGTAGGACACGGGGACAGAGAACCGGGGAGCTGTTTTTT. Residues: CASRTRGQRTGELFF. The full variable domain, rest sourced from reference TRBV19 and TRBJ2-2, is DGGITQSPKYLFRKEGQNVTLSCEQNLNHDAMYWYRQDPGQGLRLIYYSQIVNDFQKGDIAEGYSVSREKKESFPLTVTSAQKNPTAFYLCASRTRGQRTGELFFGEGSRLTVL.

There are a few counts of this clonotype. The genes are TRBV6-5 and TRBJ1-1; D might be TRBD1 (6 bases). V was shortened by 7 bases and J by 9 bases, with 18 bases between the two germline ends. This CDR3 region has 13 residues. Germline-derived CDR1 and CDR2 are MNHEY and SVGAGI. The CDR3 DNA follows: TGTGCCAGCATTGGGAGGGGGGGGTTTAAAGCTTTCTTT. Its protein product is CASIGRGGFKAFF.

CDR3 sequence: CASLLGETQYF. CDR3 sequence (DNA): TGTGCCAGCCTGTTGGGAGAGACCCAGTACTTC. The chain has TRBV2 and TRBJ2-5; unclear D gene. Trimming cost V 8 bases and J 4 bases, with 8 bases left between them. The CDR3 covers 11 residues. Germline V lookup: CDR1 SNHLY, CDR2 FYNNEI.

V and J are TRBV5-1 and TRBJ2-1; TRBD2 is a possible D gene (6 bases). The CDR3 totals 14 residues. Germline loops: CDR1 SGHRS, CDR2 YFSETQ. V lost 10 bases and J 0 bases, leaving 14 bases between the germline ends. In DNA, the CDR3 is TGCGCCTCATCGCGGGAAAGCTCCTACAATGAGCAGTTCTTC. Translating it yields CASSRESSYNEQFF.

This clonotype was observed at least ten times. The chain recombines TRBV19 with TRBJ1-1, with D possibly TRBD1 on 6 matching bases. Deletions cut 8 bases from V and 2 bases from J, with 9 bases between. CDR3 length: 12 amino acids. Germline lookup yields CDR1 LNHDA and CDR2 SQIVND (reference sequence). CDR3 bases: TGTGCCAGTCAGACAGGTAACACTGAAGCTTTCTTT. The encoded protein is CASQTGNTEAFF.

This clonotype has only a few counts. CDR3 amino acids: CASSRTTRSGLYEQYF. CDR3 bases: TGTGCCAGCAGTCGGACGACTAGGAGCGGCCTCTACGAGCAGTACTTC. The V call is TRBV27, the J call TRBJ2-7; D perhaps matches TRBD2 (6 bases). CDR3 length: 16 residues. The V gene's germline CDR1 is MNHEY and CDR2 SMNVEV (reference sequence). Trimming cost V 5 bases and J 3 bases, with 20 bases left between them.

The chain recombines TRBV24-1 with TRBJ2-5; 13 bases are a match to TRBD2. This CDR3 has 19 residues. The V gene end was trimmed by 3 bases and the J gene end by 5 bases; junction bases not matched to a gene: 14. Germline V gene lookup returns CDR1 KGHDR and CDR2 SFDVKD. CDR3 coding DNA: TGTGCCACCAGTGATCCAGGGACTAGCGGGGACAGGGAAGCGGAGACCCAGTACTTC. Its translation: CATSDPGTSGDREAETQYF.

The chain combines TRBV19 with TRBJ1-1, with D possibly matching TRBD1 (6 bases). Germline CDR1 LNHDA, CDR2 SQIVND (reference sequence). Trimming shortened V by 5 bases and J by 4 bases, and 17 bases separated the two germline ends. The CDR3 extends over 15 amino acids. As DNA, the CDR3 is TGTGCCAGTAGTCCACGGACAGTTTGGTCCACTGAAGCTTTCTTT. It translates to CASSPRTVWSTEAFF.

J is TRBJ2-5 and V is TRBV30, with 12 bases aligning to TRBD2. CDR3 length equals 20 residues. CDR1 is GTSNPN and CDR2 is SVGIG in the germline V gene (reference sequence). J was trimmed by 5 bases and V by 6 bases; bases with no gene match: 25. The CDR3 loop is CACTGTGRNQLAGGRETQYF. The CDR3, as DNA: TGTGCCTGTACCGGGACAGGGAGAAATCAACTAGCGGGAGGAAGGGAGACCCAGTACTTC.

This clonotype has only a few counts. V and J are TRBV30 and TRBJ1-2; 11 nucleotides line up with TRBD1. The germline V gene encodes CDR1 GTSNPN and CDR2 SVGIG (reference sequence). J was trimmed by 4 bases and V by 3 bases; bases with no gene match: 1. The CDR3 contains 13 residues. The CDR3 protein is CAWRGQGAYGYTF. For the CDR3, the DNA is TGTGCCTGGAGAGGACAGGGGGCCTATGGCTACACCTTC.

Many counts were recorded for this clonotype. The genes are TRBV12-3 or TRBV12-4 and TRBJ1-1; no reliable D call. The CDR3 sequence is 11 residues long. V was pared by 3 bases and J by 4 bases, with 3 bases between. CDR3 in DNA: TGTGCCAGCAGTTTCTCCACTGAAGCTTTCTTT. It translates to CASSFSTEAFF.

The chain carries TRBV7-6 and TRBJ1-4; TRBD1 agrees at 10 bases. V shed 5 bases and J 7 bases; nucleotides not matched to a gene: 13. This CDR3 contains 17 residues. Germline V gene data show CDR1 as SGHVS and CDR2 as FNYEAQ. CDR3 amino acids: CASSPRAGTGVGEKLFF. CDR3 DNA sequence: TGTGCCAGCAGCCCGCGGGCCGGGACAGGGGTCGGTGAAAAACTGTTTTTT. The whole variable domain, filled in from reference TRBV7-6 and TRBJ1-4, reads GAGVSQSPRYKVTKRGQDVALRCDPISGHVSLYWYRQALGQGPEFLTYFNYEAQQDKSGLPNDRFSAERPEGSISTLTIQRTEQRDSAMYRCASSPRAGTGVGEKLFFGSGTQLSVL.

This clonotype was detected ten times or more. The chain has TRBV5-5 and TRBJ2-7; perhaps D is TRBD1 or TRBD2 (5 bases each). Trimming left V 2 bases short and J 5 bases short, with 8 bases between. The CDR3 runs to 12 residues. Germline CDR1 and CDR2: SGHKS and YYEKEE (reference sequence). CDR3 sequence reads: CASSFGTHEQYF. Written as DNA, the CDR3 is TGTGCCAGCAGCTTCGGGACCCACGAGCAGTACTTC.